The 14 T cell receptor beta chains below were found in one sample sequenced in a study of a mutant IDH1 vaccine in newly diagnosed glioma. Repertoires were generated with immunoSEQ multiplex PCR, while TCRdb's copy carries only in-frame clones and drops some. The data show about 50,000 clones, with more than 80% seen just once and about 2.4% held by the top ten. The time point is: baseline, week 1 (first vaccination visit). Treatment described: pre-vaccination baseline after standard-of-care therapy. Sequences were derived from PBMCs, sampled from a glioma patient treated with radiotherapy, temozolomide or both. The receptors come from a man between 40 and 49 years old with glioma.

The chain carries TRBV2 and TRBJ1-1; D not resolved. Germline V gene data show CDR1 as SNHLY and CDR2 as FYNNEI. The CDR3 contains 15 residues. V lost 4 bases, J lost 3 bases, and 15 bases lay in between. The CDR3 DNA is TGTGCCAGCAGTGCGTCAGCCCTGCGGTACACTGAAGCTTTCTTT. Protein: CASSASALRYTEAFF.

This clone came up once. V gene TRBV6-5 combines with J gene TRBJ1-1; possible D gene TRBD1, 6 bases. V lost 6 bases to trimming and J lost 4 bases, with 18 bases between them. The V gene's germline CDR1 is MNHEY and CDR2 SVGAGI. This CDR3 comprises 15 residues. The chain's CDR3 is CASSRDLQGVTEAFF. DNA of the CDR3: TGTGCCAGCAGCCGAGACCTACAGGGAGTCACTGAAGCTTTCTTT.

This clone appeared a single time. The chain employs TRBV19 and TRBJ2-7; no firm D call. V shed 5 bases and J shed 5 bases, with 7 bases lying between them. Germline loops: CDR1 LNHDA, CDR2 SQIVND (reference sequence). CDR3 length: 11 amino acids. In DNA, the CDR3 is TGTGCCAGTAGTCGAGCAGACGAGCAGTACTTC. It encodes CASSRADEQYF.

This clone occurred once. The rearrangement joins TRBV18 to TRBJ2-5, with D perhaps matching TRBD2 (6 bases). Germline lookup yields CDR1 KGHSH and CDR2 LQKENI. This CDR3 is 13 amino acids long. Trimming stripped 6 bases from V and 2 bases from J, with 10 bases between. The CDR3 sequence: CASSRDLQETQYF. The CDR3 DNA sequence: TGTGCCAGCTCCCGGGACTTACAAGAGACCCAGTACTTC.

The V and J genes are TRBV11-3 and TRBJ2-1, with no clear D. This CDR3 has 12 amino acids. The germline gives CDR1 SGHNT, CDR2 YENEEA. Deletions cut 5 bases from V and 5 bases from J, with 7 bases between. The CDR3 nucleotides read TGTGCCAGCAGCCGGGCCGACAATGAGCAGTTCTTC. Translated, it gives CASSRADNEQFF.

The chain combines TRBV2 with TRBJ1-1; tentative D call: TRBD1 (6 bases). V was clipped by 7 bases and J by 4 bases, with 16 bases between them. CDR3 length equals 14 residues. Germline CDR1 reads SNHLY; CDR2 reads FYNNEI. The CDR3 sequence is CASNDLGGGTEAFF. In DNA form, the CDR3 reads TGTGCCAGCAACGACCTGGGAGGGGGCACTGAAGCTTTCTTT.

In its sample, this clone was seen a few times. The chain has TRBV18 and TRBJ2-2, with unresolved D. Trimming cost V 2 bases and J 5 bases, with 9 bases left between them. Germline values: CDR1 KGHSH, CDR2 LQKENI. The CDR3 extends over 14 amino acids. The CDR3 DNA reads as TGTGCCAGCTCACCAAGTTCACTTACCGGGGAGCTGTTTTTT. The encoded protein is CASSPSSLTGELFF.

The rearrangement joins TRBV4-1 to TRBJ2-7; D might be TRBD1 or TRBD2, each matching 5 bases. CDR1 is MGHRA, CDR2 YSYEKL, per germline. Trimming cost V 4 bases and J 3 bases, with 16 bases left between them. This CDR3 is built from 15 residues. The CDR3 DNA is TGCGCCAGCAGCCCCTACGGGACGGAGAGCTACGAGCAGTACTTC. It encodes CASSPYGTESYEQYF.

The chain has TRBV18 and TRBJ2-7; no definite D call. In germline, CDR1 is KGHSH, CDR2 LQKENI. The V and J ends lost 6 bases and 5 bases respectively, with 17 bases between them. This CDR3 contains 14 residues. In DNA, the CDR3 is TGTGCCAGCTCCCCTAGACGGAGCCGGGACGAGCAGTACTTC. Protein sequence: CASSPRRSRDEQYF. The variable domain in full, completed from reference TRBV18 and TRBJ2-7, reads NAGVMQNPRHLVRRRGQEARLRCSPMKGHSHVYWYRQLPEEGLKFMVYLQKENIIDESGMPKERFSAEFPKEGPSILRIQQVVRGDSAAYFCASSPRRSRDEQYFGPGTRLTVT.

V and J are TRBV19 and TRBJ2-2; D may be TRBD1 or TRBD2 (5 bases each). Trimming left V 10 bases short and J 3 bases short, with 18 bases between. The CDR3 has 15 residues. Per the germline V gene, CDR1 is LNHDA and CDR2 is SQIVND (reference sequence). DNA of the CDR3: TGTGCCACCCGCCTGGGCCAGGGAGACACCGGGGAGCTGTTTTTT. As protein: CATRLGQGDTGELFF.

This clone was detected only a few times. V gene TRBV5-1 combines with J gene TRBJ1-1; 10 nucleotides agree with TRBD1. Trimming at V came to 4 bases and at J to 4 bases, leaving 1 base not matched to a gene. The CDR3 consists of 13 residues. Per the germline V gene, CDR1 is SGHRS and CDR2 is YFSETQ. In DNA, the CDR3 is TGCGCCAGCAGCAGGACAGGGGGCACTGAAGCTTTCTTT. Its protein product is CASSRTGGTEAFF.

This CDR3 reads CASSLWRGPNYGYTF. CDR3 DNA: TGTGCCAGCAGCTTATGGCGGGGACCTAACTATGGCTACACCTTC. The rearrangement links TRBV7-9 to TRBJ1-2; D is perhaps TRBD1 (5 bases). Germline values: CDR1 SEHNR, CDR2 FQNEAQ (reference sequence). The CDR3 is 15 residues long. The ends were cut back, 2 bases at V and 0 bases at J, with 10 bases in the middle.

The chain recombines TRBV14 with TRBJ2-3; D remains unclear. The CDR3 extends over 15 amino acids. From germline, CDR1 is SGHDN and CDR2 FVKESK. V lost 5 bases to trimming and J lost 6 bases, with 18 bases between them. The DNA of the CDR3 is TGTGCCAGCAGCGCTTTCGACGGGCGTGCGGATACGCAGTATTTT. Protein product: CASSAFDGRADTQYF.

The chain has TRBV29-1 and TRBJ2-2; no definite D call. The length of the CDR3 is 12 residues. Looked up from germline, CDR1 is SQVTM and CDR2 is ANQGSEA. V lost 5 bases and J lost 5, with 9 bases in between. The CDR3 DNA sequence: TGCAGCGTTAACACAGTAACCGGGGAGCTGTTTTTT. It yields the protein CSVNTVTGELFF.